The source of this T cell receptor beta chain is a study of T-cell memory formation after mild COVID-19. As to this clonotype: The antigen is not known.

General study points: The SARS-CoV-2 specificity of second-wave clones reaching peak at day 37 remained unverified. Clones that contracted clustered mainly in CM and EM if CD4+ and in EMRA if CD8+.

TCRdb re-derived calls from the 5' RACE reads in MiXCR, one entry per CDR3 protein. The sample lists 400,000 or so distinct CDR3 sequences, 20% seen once, with around 9.2% in the top ten. Germline values: CDR1 SNHLY, CDR2 FYNNEI. Trimming pared 1 base from V and 7 bases from J, leaving 19 bases between. The CDR3 spans 16 residues. Sequences were obtained from PBMCs or a T cell subset sorted from them (not recorded which). The clonotype originates from an adult woman who had mild COVID-19 (a few samples of this study predate the infection). Cell type and time point are not known. The chain carries TRBV2 and TRBJ1-2, with D possibly matching TRBD1 (6 bases). The CDR3 spells CASSEVSRGSSRGYTF. Here the CDR3 DNA reads TGTGCCAGCAGTGAAGTCAGCAGGGGAAGCTCGCGTGGCTACACCTTC.